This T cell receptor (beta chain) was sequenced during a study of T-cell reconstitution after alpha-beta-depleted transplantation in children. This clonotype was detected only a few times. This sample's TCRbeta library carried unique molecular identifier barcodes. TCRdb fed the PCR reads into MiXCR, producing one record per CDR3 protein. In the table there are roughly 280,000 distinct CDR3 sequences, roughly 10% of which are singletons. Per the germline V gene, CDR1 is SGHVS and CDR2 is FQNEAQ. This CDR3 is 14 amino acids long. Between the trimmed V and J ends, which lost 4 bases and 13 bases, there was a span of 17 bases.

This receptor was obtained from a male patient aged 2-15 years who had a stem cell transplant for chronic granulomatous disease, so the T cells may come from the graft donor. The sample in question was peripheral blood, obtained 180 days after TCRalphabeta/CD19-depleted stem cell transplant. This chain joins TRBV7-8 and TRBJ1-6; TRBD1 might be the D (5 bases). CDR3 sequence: CASSSGPSLLPLHF. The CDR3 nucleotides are TGTGCCAGCAGCTCGGGGCCTTCCCTTCTGCCCCTCCACTTT.